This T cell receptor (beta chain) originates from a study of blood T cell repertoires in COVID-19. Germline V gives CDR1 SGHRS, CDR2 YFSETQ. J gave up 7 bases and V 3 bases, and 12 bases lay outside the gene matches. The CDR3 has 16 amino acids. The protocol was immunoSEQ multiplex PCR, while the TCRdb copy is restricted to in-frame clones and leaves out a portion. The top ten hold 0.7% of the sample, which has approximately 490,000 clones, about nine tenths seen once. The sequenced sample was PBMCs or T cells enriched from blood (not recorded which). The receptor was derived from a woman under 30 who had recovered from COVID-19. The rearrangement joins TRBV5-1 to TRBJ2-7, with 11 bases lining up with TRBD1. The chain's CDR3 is CASSSGAGQGAREQYF. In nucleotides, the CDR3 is TGCGCCAGCAGCTCGGGGGCCGGACAGGGGGCTCGTGAGCAGTACTTC. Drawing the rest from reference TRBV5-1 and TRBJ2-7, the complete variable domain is KAGVTQTPRYLIKTRGQQVTLSCSPISGHRSVSWYQQTPGQGLQFLFEYFSETQRNKGNFPGRFSGRQFSNSRSEMNVSTLELGDSALYLCASSSGAGQGAREQYFGPGTRLTVT.